One and the same sample provided the 21 T cell receptor beta chains below, sequenced in a study of T cells in Graves' hyperthyroidism and ophthalmopathy. RNA transcripts were the template for amplifying TCR beta CDR3 regions. First-round RT-PCR with HTBI primers amplified the TCR CDR3 region. Each CDR3 protein is one row after TCRdb ran MiXCR on the multiplex PCR reads. This sample has about 610,000 distinct CDR3 sequences, with about a sixth found just once. Material: blood. Source of these receptors: a woman in her 40s with Graves' ophthalmopathy.

Ten or more counts support this clonotype. The V and J genes are TRBV30 and TRBJ2-2, with TRBD2 matching over 7 bases. The CDR3 runs 14 residues. Losses at the gene ends were 5 bases for V and 4 bases for J; bases not matched to a gene: 7. Germline CDR1 GTSNPN, CDR2 SVGIG (reference sequence). Written as DNA, the CDR3 is TGTGCCTGGTGCCGGGACTACCTCACCGGGGAGCTGTTTTTT. It yields the protein CAWCRDYLTGELFF.

Comment on this clonotype: A read error may account for a junction end that differs from germline. The gene calls are TRBV28 and TRBJ2-5, with 7 bases lining up with TRBD2. This CDR3 spans 12 amino acids. Germline CDR1 MDHEN, CDR2 SYDVKM. CDR3 in DNA: TGTGCCAGCAGTTTCAGCGATAGGGAGGGCGACTTC. This translates into CASSFSDREGDF.

This clonotype appeared many times. V and J are TRBV30 and TRBJ2-5; no reliable D call. This CDR3 has 12 amino acids. Germline CDR1 is GTSNPN and CDR2 is SVGIG (reference sequence). V lost 0 bases and J lost 5, with 7 bases in between. The CDR3 loop is CAWSVFRETQYF. CDR3 sequence (DNA): TGTGCCTGGAGTGTATTCAGGGAGACCCAGTACTTC.

V usage is TRBV4-2 and J usage is TRBJ2-3; possible D gene TRBD1, 5 bases. Trimming cost V 0 bases and J 9 bases, with 19 bases left between them. Germline CDR1 LGHNA, CDR2 YNFKEQ. There are 16 residues in the CDR3. CDR3 region: CASSQEAWGSLSTQYF. Here the CDR3 DNA reads TGTGCCAGCAGCCAAGAGGCCTGGGGCTCTCTCTCCACGCAGTATTTT.

There are many counts of this clonotype. For the CDR3, the DNA is TGTGCCAGCAGCCAAGCAGGGCACGAAGGCTACACCTTC. Protein: CASSQAGHEGYTF. The rearrangement links TRBV3-1 to TRBJ1-2; D is possibly TRBD1 (5 bases). The germline gives CDR1 LGHDT, CDR2 YNNKEL (reference sequence). V lost 1 base and J lost 8, with 11 bases in between. The CDR3 totals 13 residues.

At least ten counts were recorded for this clonotype. This chain joins TRBV28 and TRBJ1-1; TRBD1 might be the D (5 bases). The CDR3 loop spans 15 amino acids. Germline V gene lookup returns CDR1 MDHEN and CDR2 SYDVKM. The V gene lost 0 bases and the J gene lost 0 bases, with 8 bases spanning the gap. CDR3 protein: CASSLWDKMNTEAFF. The CDR3 bases are TGTGCCAGCAGTTTATGGGACAAAATGAACACTGAAGCTTTCTTT.

This clonotype was found a few times. This rearrangement joins TRBV6-1 to TRBJ2-3; either TRBD1 or TRBD2 may fit D (5 bases each). Per germline, CDR1 MNHNS and CDR2 SASEGT. The CDR3 contains 14 residues. Trimming stripped 5 bases from V and 1 base from J, with 10 bases between. CDR3 loop: CASSYGTGTDTQYF. The CDR3 coding sequence is TGTGCCAGCAGTTACGGGACCGGCACAGATACGCAGTATTTT.

This chain joins TRBV5-1 and TRBJ2-5, with D possibly TRBD2 on 5 matching bases. Trimming took off 1 base at V and 2 bases at J, with 12 bases between the two ends. Germline CDR1 is SGHRS and CDR2 is YFSETQ. This CDR3 contains 15 residues. The CDR3 bases are TGCGCCAGCAGCTTGTTGTCCGGGGAACAAGAGACCCAGTACTTC. It translates to CASSLLSGEQETQYF.

This clonotype was seen ten or more times. The V gene is TRBV2, the J gene TRBJ2-7; unclear D gene. V lost 2 bases and J 2 bases, leaving 10 bases between the germline ends. The CDR3 covers 14 residues. Germline V gene data show CDR1 as SNHLY and CDR2 as FYNNEI. CDR3 sequence reads: CASSESLDPYEQYF. Here the CDR3 DNA reads TGTGCCAGCAGTGAATCGTTGGACCCCTACGAGCAGTACTTC.

This clonotype was counted many times. The V and J genes are TRBV6-1 and TRBJ2-7; 7 bases line up with TRBD2. V trimming: 5 bases; J trimming: 7 bases; junction bases outside the gene matches: 8. CDR3 length equals 13 residues. Germline values: CDR1 MNHNS, CDR2 SASEGT. CDR3 nucleotides: TGTGCCAGCAGTCCCACGGTGGGGGGGGAGCAGTACTTC. Amino acids: CASSPTVGGEQYF.

The chain links TRBV13 to TRBJ2-1; 9 bases match TRBD1. This CDR3 has 15 residues. Germline lookup yields CDR1 PRHDT and CDR2 FYEKMQ (reference sequence). V lost 5 bases and J lost 5; bases outside the gene matches: 7. CDR3 DNA sequence: TGTGCCAGCAGCGCAACCGGGACAGGGCACAATGAGCAGTTCTTC. Amino acids: CASSATGTGHNEQFF.

This clonotype was seen a few times. The rearrangement joins TRBV20-1 to TRBJ2-1, with 8 nucleotides matching TRBD2. The ends lost 7 bases at V and 9 bases at J; junction bases unmatched: 14. The length of the CDR3 is 14 residues. Germline CDR1 and CDR2: DFQATT and SNEGSKA (reference sequence). The CDR3 loop is CSVSGDSGVGEQFF. The CDR3 coding sequence is TGCAGTGTTAGCGGGGACTCGGGTGTCGGTGAGCAGTTCTTC.

The chain joins TRBV2 to TRBJ2-3; 14 nucleotides align to TRBD2. V lost 6 bases, J lost 6 bases, and 8 bases stayed unmatched. This CDR3 has 16 residues. Germline assignment: CDR1 SNHLY and CDR2 FYNNEI. The CDR3 nucleotides read TGTGCCAGCAGGCGGGGACTAGCGGGGGAGGAGGATACGCAGTATTTT. This sequence encodes CASRRGLAGEEDTQYF.

The genes are TRBV4-1 and TRBJ2-7; no clear D. Looked up from germline, CDR1 is MGHRA and CDR2 is YSYEKL. The CDR3 extends over 14 amino acids. Trimming left V 3 bases short and J 0 bases short, with 9 bases between. The CDR3 protein is CASSHDWGSYEQYF. CDR3 DNA sequence: TGCGCCAGCAGCCATGACTGGGGCTCCTACGAGCAGTACTTC.

This clonotype turned up a few times. Germline and junction disagree at one end, which may indicate a read error. The CDR3 region is CATSGSGTGGLPYDYTF. In DNA, the CDR3 is TGTGCCACCAGTGGATCCGGGACAGGGGGATTGCCGTATGACTACACCTTC. The chain combines TRBV24-1 with TRBJ1-2; 11 positions agree with TRBD1. The V gene's germline CDR1 is KGHDR and CDR2 SFDVKD. The CDR3 extends over 17 amino acids.

To note about this clonotype: The junction does not match germline at one end; this may be a read error. This chain uses TRBV6-5 with TRBJ2-1; the D gene is possibly TRBD2 (5 bases). Germline V CDR1 and CDR2: MNHEY, SVGAGI. This CDR3 is built from 13 residues. The CDR3 coding sequence is TGTGCCAGCAGCTACTATGAGGGAAATGAGCAGTTCTTC. Amino acids: CASSYYEGNEQFF.

This clonotype was detected ten times or more. The chain is built from TRBV11-1 and TRBJ1-1; TRBD1 matches 9 bases. Germline loops: CDR1 SGHAT, CDR2 FQDESV (reference sequence). Germline trimming cut 5 bases from V and 2 bases from J; bases unmatched to any gene: 6. This CDR3 region has 15 residues. The CDR3 loop is CASSRRDRANTEAFF. In nucleotides, the CDR3 is TGTGCCAGCAGCCGCCGGGACAGGGCTAACACTGAAGCTTTCTTT.

The chain is built from TRBV5-1 and TRBJ2-7; TRBD1 matches at 8 bases. Trimming removed 0 bases from V and 0 bases from J; junction bases left unmatched: 5. Per the germline V gene, CDR1 is SGHRS and CDR2 is YFSETQ. The CDR3 contains 16 residues. In DNA, the CDR3 is TGCGCCAGCAGCTTGGGGACAGGGCCTAGCTCCTACGAGCAGTACTTC. It encodes CASSLGTGPSSYEQYF.

Ten or more counts support this clonotype. The chain links TRBV6-1 to TRBJ2-7, with 14 bases identical to TRBD2. Trimming took 4 bases from V and 6 from J; bases not matched to a gene: 8. This CDR3 is built from 16 residues. Per the germline V gene, CDR1 is MNHNS and CDR2 is SASEGT. CDR3 DNA: TGTGCCAGCAGTGCGGGACTAGCGGGAGTTGGTGGCGAGCAGTACTTC. Protein product: CASSAGLAGVGGEQYF.

The V gene is TRBV10-3, the J gene TRBJ2-3; 11 nucleotides match TRBD1. CDR3 size: 12 residues. The junction had 3 bases not matched to a gene; V was cut back by 10 bases and J by 6 bases. CDR1 is ENHRY, CDR2 SYGVKD, per germline. The CDR3, as DNA: TGTGCCACGAGGGACAGGGGGGATACGCAGTATTTT. Translated: CATRDRGDTQYF.

The table lists this clonotype with a few counts. The V call is TRBV18, the J call TRBJ2-7; 7 positions agree with TRBD1. Germline trimming cut 2 bases from V and 3 bases from J; bases unmatched to any gene: 10. The CDR3 is 16 residues long. Germline V gives CDR1 KGHSH, CDR2 LQKENI. The CDR3 reads CASSPLPPGQSYEQYF. The CDR3 nucleotides are TGTGCCAGCTCACCATTGCCGCCGGGACAGAGCTACGAGCAGTACTTC.